This TCR beta chain was recorded in a study of blood T cell repertoires in COVID-19. Germline V gives CDR1 SGHAT, CDR2 FQNNGV. Trimming left V 3 bases short and J 4 bases short, with 13 bases between. The CDR3 has 14 amino acids. Profiling relied on immunoSEQ multiplex PCR, and the TCRdb table lists in-frame clones only, not all of them. This table holds approximately 230,000 clones, approximately 89% found once. Seattle participants joined during active infection and were tracked over time. Sequences were obtained from peripheral blood. The V gene is TRBV11-2, the J gene TRBJ2-7, with D unclear. The TCR originated in a woman in her 30s with COVID-19, enrolled during active disease. The CDR3 reads CASSFQSTSYEQYV. CDR3 nucleotide sequence: TGTGCCAGCAGCTTTCAATCGACAAGTTACGAGCAGTACGTC.